The rows below give T cell receptor beta chains drawn from one sample of a study of shared clonotypes between healthy human individuals. The protocol was immunoSEQ multiplex PCR, while the TCRdb copy is restricted to in-frame clones and leaves out a portion. The sample lists fewer than 2.5 million clones; approximately 94% were seen once. The sample comprised naive CD4+ T cells from PBMCs. The receptors originated from a man aged 18 to 30 in good health. Some clones in this sample may be carry-over from other donors' samples. Each CDR3 is given with its conserved first and last residue. Fields, in order: J gene, clone size, D gene, V gene, CDR3 protein, CDR3 DNA. A D gene is named only where the DNA matches it firmly. Clone size is given for some rows only: seen once, a few or many times, or a class if the clone is expanded.

TRBJ1-5 | . | . | TRBV6-1 | CASSVGAGAQPQHF | TGTGCCAGCAGTGTCGGGGCAGGGGCTCAGCCCCAGCATTTT
TRBJ2-7 | . | TRBD1 | TRBV27 | CASRGPGQGKGEQYF | TGTGCCAGCAGGGGGCCGGGACAGGGAAAGGGCGAGCAGTACTTC
TRBJ2-1 | . | TRBD2 | TRBV5-1 | CASSLSGLGGNEQFF | TGCGCCAGCAGCTTGTCGGGACTAGGAGGGAATGAGCAGTTCTTC
TRBJ1-5 | few | . | TRBV6-6 | CASSSRRGGGQPQHF | TGTGCCAGCAGTTCCCGCCGCGGGGGAGGTCAGCCCCAGCATTTT
TRBJ2-3 | . | . | TRBV15 | CATSRFRGGTQYF | TGTGCCACCAGCAGATTCAGAGGGGGGACGCAGTATTTT
TRBJ1-4 | few | . | TRBV2 | CASSEVRRINEKLFF | TGTGCCAGCAGTGAAGTGCGTAGAATTAATGAAAAACTGTTTTTT
TRBJ2-5 | . | . | TRBV5-8 | CASSLVTWGDQYF | TGTGCCAGCAGCTTGGTCACTTGGGGTGACCAGTACTTC
TRBJ2-5 | . | TRBD1 | TRBV5-1 | CASSSGTVGETQYF | TGCGCCAGCAGCTCGGGGACAGTCGGGGAGACCCAGTACTTC
TRBJ2-7 | . | . | TRBV7-9 | CASSLNTGQAEQYF | TGTGCCAGCAGCTTAAACACAGGCCAGGCCGAGCAGTACTTC
TRBJ2-1 | . | TRBD1 | TRBV5-1 | CATSGQGAYNEQFF | TGCGCCACCTCAGGACAGGGGGCTTACAATGAGCAGTTCTTC
TRBJ1-2 | . | . | TRBV7-9 | CASSLGGLGYGYTF | TGTGCCAGCAGCCTCGGGGGCTTAGGATATGGCTACACCTTC
TRBJ2-5 | . | TRBD2 | TRBV7-2 | CASSSQATSGSEYF | TGTGCCAGCAGCTCGCAGGCGACTAGCGGGAGCGAGTACTTC
TRBJ2-1 | . | TRBD2 | TRBV11-3 | CASSSLAGDGEQFF | TGTGCCAGCAGCTCCCTAGCGGGAGATGGTGAGCAGTTCTTC
TRBJ2-5 | . | TRBD1 | TRBV30 | CAWNRDRVQETQYF | TGTGCCTGGAACCGGGACAGGGTTCAAGAGACCCAGTACTTC
TRBJ1-2 | once | . | TRBV5-4 | CASTRDGTYGYTF | TGTGCCAGCACCCGGGACGGTACCTATGGCTACACCTTC
TRBJ1-2 | . | TRBD1 | TRBV27 | CASSPRTGPNYGYTF | TGTGCCAGCAGTCCCCGGACAGGCCCAAACTATGGCTACACCTTC
TRBJ2-2 | . | . | TRBV27 | CASSLSTGGNTGELFF | TGTGCCAGCAGTTTATCGACGGGCGGGAACACCGGGGAGCTGTTTTTT
TRBJ2-2 | . | . | TRBV2 | CASRKDGDTGELFF | TGTGCCAGCAGAAAGGACGGGGACACCGGGGAGCTGTTTTTT
TRBJ1-2 | once | . | TRBV5-8 | CASSIRIGLDGYTF | TGTGCCAGCAGCATACGAATCGGGTTGGATGGCTACACCTTC
TRBJ2-3 | . | TRBD2 | TRBV7-8 | CASSPTGTSGRRPDTQYF | TGTGCCAGCAGCCCCACCGGGACTAGCGGGAGGAGGCCAGATACGCAGTATTTT
TRBJ2-6 | . | . | TRBV25-1 | CASSASGTGANVLTF | TGTGCCAGCAGTGCGTCGGGTACTGGGGCCAACGTCCTGACTTTC
TRBJ2-5 | . | TRBD1 | TRBV5-4 | CASSVGTAQETQYF | TGTGCCAGCAGCGTCGGGACAGCACAAGAGACCCAGTACTTC
TRBJ2-5 | once | TRBD2 | TRBV11-2 | CASSLVSVREGHGQYF | TGTGCCAGCAGCTTAGTTTCGGTCCGGGAGGGCCATGGGCAGTACTTC